This T cell receptor (beta chain) was sequenced in a study of shared clonotypes between healthy human individuals. The naive CD8 fraction comprised CD45RO-negative cells positively selected for CCR7 and excluded terminally differentiated effector memory CD45RA+ cells. Method: immunoSEQ multiplex PCR; TCRdb's copy keeps in-frame clones and lacks some. The table lists about 2.1 million clones, about 94% of them singletons. The CDR3 is 11 residues long. In germline, CDR1 is SGDLS, CDR2 YYNGEE. Deletions cut 3 bases from V and 9 bases from J, with 9 bases between. The clonotype comes from a man between 18 and 29 years old in good health. Some clones in this sample may be carry-over from other donors' samples. The chain recombines TRBV9 with TRBJ1-1; D gene uncertain. Material for sequencing was naive CD8+ T cells from PBMCs. CDR3: CASSAGKKAFF. DNA for the CDR3: TGTGCCAGCAGCGCGGGGAAAAAAGCTTTCTTT.